The T cell receptor beta chain described here comes from a study of tumor and adjacent non-tumor tissue in lung cancer. Whole-study context: Aged roughly 31 to 80 years, patients included more than nine men and several women with stage I to III disease.

The CDR3 is 16 residues long. Germline loops: CDR1 LNHDA, CDR2 SQIVND (reference sequence). The V gene end was trimmed by 7 bases and the J gene end by 3 bases; junction bases not matched to a gene: 11. A remark on this clonotype: Its antigen is undetermined. Since no conserved phenylalanine or tryptophan closes the CDR3, a read error is the likely cause.

Three rounds of nested PCR, following a modified ARM-PCR protocol, produced the TCRbeta library. A single record per CDR3 protein comes from TCRdb applying MiXCR to the multiplex PCR reads. Of about 86,000 distinct CDR3 sequences in the sample, approximately 73% were seen once. This sample's RNA came from whole unsorted tissue. More than 3 cm separated this lung sample from the edge of the tumor. Newly diagnosed lung cancer patients had thoracic surgery in China, August–November 2014, without prior chemotherapy. Overall study findings and caveats: Normal lung showed higher cumulative top 100 clone frequency than tumor. Tumor TCR diversity, when higher, was linked to shorter survival.

Sequencing was carried out using distant non-tumor lung tissue. This receptor was identified in a woman in her forties or fifties with non-small cell lung cancer. V usage is TRBV19 and J usage is TRBJ2-1; TRBD2 matches at 8 bases. CDR3 region: CASIPREGMCYNEQFL. CDR3 nucleotide sequence: TGTGCCAGTATTCCACGGGAGGGGATGTGCTACAATGAGCAGTTCCTC.